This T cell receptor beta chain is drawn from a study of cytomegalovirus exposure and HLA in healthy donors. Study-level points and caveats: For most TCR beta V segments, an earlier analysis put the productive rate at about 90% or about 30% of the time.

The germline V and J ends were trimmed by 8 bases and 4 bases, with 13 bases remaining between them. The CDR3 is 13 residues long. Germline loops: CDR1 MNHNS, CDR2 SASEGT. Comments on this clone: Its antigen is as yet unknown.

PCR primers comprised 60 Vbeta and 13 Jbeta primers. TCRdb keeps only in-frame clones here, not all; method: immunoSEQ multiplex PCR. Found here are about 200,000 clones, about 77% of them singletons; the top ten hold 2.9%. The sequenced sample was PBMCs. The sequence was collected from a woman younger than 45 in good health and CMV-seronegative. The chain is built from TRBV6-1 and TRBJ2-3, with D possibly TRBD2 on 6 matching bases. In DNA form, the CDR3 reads TGTGCCAGCGGGCCGGGAGTCGCAGATACGCAGTATTTT. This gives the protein CASGPGVADTQYF.